The entry below describes one T cell receptor beta chain. The target antigen is unknown. The entry originates in a study of cytomegalovirus exposure and HLA in healthy donors. Across the whole study: Genotyping of roughly 400 donors showed that roughly 83% belonged to the Caucasian-associated ancestry cluster. Findings of the study overall: The analysis excluded some indistinguishable V segments, including TRBV6-2 and TRBV6-3. Analyzed later, most CMV-associated TCR beta chains appeared HLA-restricted. Reported findings show TCR beta sequences accurately forecast HLA-A and HLA-B alleles in most subjects.

PCR was performed using 60 Vbeta and 13 Jbeta primers. Produced via immunoSEQ multiplex PCR; TCRdb's table is partial and in-frame only. The sample includes some 220,000 clones, around four fifths seen only once; the top ten take 0.5% to 0.7%. CDR1 is MGHDK and CDR2 is SYGVNS in the germline V gene. The V end was cut by 9 bases, the J end by 9 bases, with 17 bases between. The CDR3 is made up of 13 amino acids. This TCR was recovered from a middle-aged woman in good health and CMV-seronegative. J is TRBJ1-4 and V is TRBV25-1; possibly TRBD1 for D (5 bases). The material sequenced was PBMCs. CDR3 coding DNA: TGTGCCAGACCCCCGGGGGGGAGGAAAAAACTGTTTTTT. Translation gives CARPPGGRKKLFF.